These 20 T cell receptor beta chains were all obtained from the same sample, sequenced in a study of regulatory T cells in long-lasting Graves disease. As to time point: persistent/refractory GD, antithyroid drugs over 5 years with positive TRAb. Extracted PBMC RNA gave rise to the TCR library. Both iRepertoire HTBI primers and Arm-PCR of CDR3 regions were used to build the TCR beta libraries. One entry per CDR3 protein, called by TCRdb with MiXCR from the multiplex PCR reads. In the table there are roughly 400,000 distinct CDR3 sequences, less than 25% of which are singletons. The sample in question was peripheral blood mononuclear cells (PBMCs), obtained when the disease was refractory, from a patient treated with antithyroid drugs. These receptors originate from a female donor with Graves disease.

This chain uses TRBV25-1 with TRBJ2-1; 11 bases map to TRBD2. CDR1 and CDR2 from the germline V gene are MGHDK and SYGVNS. The CDR3 totals 15 residues. After removal of 7 bases from V and 6 bases from J, the junction contained 8 bases not matched to a gene. The CDR3 loop reads CASNRGLAGGNEQFF. CDR3 bases: TGTGCCAGCAACAGGGGGCTAGCGGGAGGCAATGAGCAGTTCTTC.

V gene TRBV24-1 combines with J gene TRBJ2-7; 10 bases are shared with TRBD1. The CDR3 length is 16 residues. Per germline, CDR1 KGHDR and CDR2 SFDVKD. With 9 bases clipped from V and 5 bases from J, the junction kept 15 bases outside the gene matches. The CDR3 DNA follows: TGTGCCACCGGGGGGACAGGGGTAGCGGGACTAAACGAGCAGTACTTC. Translating it yields CATGGTGVAGLNEQYF.

This clonotype was seen a handful of times. This chain joins TRBV12-3 or TRBV12-4 and TRBJ2-7, with D possibly being TRBD1 or TRBD2 (5 bases each). The length of the CDR3 is 13 residues. V was cut by 6 bases and J by 7 bases, with 16 bases left in between. The CDR3 loop is CASSLGAQGEQYF. As DNA, the CDR3 is TGTGCCAGCAGCCTCGGGGCCCAGGGAGAGCAGTACTTC.

This clonotype occurred many times. The gene calls are TRBV18 and TRBJ1-1; 9 bases are a match to TRBD1. The CDR3 is 14 amino acids. V lost 4 bases, J lost 1 base, and 1 base stayed unmatched. Germline assignment: CDR1 KGHSH and CDR2 LQKENI. As DNA, the CDR3 is TGTGCCAGCTCACGGGACAGGGCGAACACTGAAGCTTTCTTT. Protein sequence: CASSRDRANTEAFF.

In this sample, this clonotype turned up many times. This rearrangement joins TRBV24-1 to TRBJ1-2, with D possibly matching TRBD1 (5 bases). V was trimmed by 5 bases and J by 7 bases, leaving 19 bases between them. CDR3 length equals 15 residues. Germline lookup yields CDR1 KGHDR and CDR2 SFDVKD. CDR3 in amino acids: CATSGLSGKGRGYTF. CDR3 sequence (DNA): TGTGCCACCAGTGGGTTATCCGGGAAGGGACGTGGCTACACCTTC.

This clonotype was observed at least ten times. The gene calls are TRBV2 and TRBJ2-7; D is possibly TRBD2 (5 bases). The CDR3 runs 14 residues. V dropped 3 bases and J dropped 7 bases, with 16 bases sitting between them. Germline lookup yields CDR1 SNHLY and CDR2 FYNNEI. The CDR3 DNA reads as TGTGCCAGCAGTGAGACCGAACAGCCGGGGGAGCAGTACTTC. Translating it yields CASSETEQPGEQYF.

This chain connects TRBV10-3 to TRBJ2-7, with no clear D. Trimming took 8 bases from V and 0 from J, leaving 14 bases between them. In germline, CDR1 is ENHRY, CDR2 SYGVKD. CDR3 length equals 14 residues. CDR3 in amino acids: CAIRQERDSYEQYF. DNA of the CDR3: TGTGCCATCCGCCAGGAGCGAGACTCCTACGAGCAGTACTTC.

As concerns this clonotype: At one boundary the junction diverges from the germline segment, which might be a read error. This chain uses TRBV15 with TRBJ2-3; D remains ambiguous. Germline loops: CDR1 LNHNV, CDR2 YYDKDF (reference sequence). This CDR3 region has 12 residues. CDR3 sequence reads: CATSGDTDTQYF. CDR3 DNA: TGTGCCACCAGCGGAGACACAGATACGCAGTATTTT.

The rearrangement joins TRBV7-3 to TRBJ2-2; 7 nucleotides agree with TRBD1. J gave up 0 bases and V 5 bases, and 3 bases lay outside the gene matches. The CDR3 runs 15 residues. Germline assignment: CDR1 SGHTA and CDR2 FQGTGA. The CDR3 protein is CASSPQGANTGELFF. The CDR3 DNA reads as TGTGCCAGCAGCCCCCAGGGGGCGAACACCGGGGAGCTGTTTTTT.

The chain couples TRBV5-1 to TRBJ1-2; D ambiguous. Germline V gene sequence: CDR1 SGHRS, CDR2 YFSETQ. CDR3 length: 15 amino acids. Between the trimmed V and J ends, which lost 3 bases and 2 bases, there was a span of 14 bases. The CDR3 DNA reads as TGCGCCAGCAGCTCGCGGGCAGAGGCCAACTATGGCTACACCTTC. It yields the protein CASSSRAEANYGYTF.

This clonotype was seen many times. V and J are TRBV11-1 and TRBJ2-7; D not certain. The germline gives CDR1 SGHAT, CDR2 FQDESV (reference sequence). This CDR3 region has 14 residues. V was trimmed by 4 bases and J by 2 bases, leaving 12 bases between them. The DNA for the CDR3 is TGTGCCAGCAGCTCCCCCGGGTCGACCTACGAGCAGTACTTC. It is translated as CASSSPGSTYEQYF.

The rearrangement joins TRBV7-9 to TRBJ2-5; unclear D gene. Germline-derived CDR1 and CDR2 are SEHNR and FQNEAQ (reference sequence). Trimming stripped 5 bases from V and 9 bases from J, with 19 bases between. This CDR3 spans 14 amino acids. Here the CDR3 DNA reads TGTGCCAGCAGCCCCTCGGACCGGTGGGTGGCCCAGTACTTC. This translates into CASSPSDRWVAQYF.

This clonotype was seen repeatedly, ten times or more. One end of the junction is discordant with germline, which a read error may explain. V gene TRBV7-2 combines with J gene TRBJ2-7; no firm D call. Germline V gene sequence: CDR1 SGHTA, CDR2 FQGNSA. The CDR3 runs to 13 residues. The CDR3 DNA reads TGTGCCAGCAGCTTGAATTCCCAATTCTCGTCGGACTTC. This translates into CASSLNSQFSSDF.

This clonotype was detected ten times or more. The chain links TRBV19 to TRBJ2-2; 8 nucleotides line up with TRBD1. In germline, CDR1 is LNHDA, CDR2 SQIVND (reference sequence). The CDR3 length is 15 residues. V lost 9 bases to trimming and J lost 2 bases; unmatched junction nucleotides: 8. The CDR3 nucleotides read TGTGCCAGCCGAATCACAGGGGGAAACACCGGGGAGCTGTTTTTT. It translates to CASRITGGNTGELFF.

This clonotype was recorded at least ten times. The chain recombines TRBV11-2 with TRBJ2-5; 13 nucleotides line up with TRBD2. Per germline, CDR1 SGHAT and CDR2 FQNNGV. The CDR3 sequence is 16 residues long. V gave up 5 bases and J gave up 1 base; unmatched junction bases: 4. The CDR3 nucleotides are TGTGCCAGCAGCCCATGGACTAGCGGGGGCCAAGAGACCCAGTACTTC. This codes for CASSPWTSGGQETQYF.

The rearrangement links TRBV27 to TRBJ1-1; 8 bases match TRBD1. Germline lookup yields CDR1 MNHEY and CDR2 SMNVEV (reference sequence). This CDR3 has 15 amino acids. V lost 6 bases and J lost 0; bases outside the gene matches: 6. The CDR3 DNA sequence: TGTGCCAGCAGGCGGACAGGGATCATGAACACTGAAGCTTTCTTT. This encodes CASRRTGIMNTEAFF.

V is TRBV30 and J is TRBJ1-6, with 9 nucleotides matching TRBD1. Trimming took 3 bases from V and 10 from J; bases not matched to a gene: 10. Germline values: CDR1 GTSNPN, CDR2 SVGIG (reference sequence). This CDR3 has 15 amino acids. The CDR3 here is CAWRTGGNIRSPLHF. CDR3 DNA: TGTGCCTGGAGGACAGGGGGGAACATTAGGTCACCCCTCCACTTT.

In its sample, this clonotype was seen a few times. The CDR3 sequence is CASSLDGGGGYEQYF. Written as DNA, the CDR3 is TGTGCCAGCAGCTTAGATGGGGGGGGGGGCTACGAGCAGTACTTC. This sequence joins TRBV11-2 and TRBJ2-7, with 7 bases that match TRBD2. The CDR3 consists of 15 residues. The V gene's germline CDR1 is SGHAT and CDR2 FQNNGV. After removal of 0 bases from V and 3 bases from J, the junction contained 5 bases not matched to a gene.

A few counts support this clonotype. This chain links TRBV3-1 with TRBJ2-7, with 7 bases lining up with TRBD2. The CDR3 consists of 13 residues. V was clipped by 3 bases and J by 7 bases; unmatched bases: 6. Germline loops: CDR1 LGHDT, CDR2 YNNKEL (reference sequence). DNA of the CDR3: TGTGCCAGCAGCCAGTTCGTAGCGGGTGAGCAGTACTTC. This encodes CASSQFVAGEQYF.

This clonotype has at least ten counts. This chain joins TRBV2 and TRBJ2-5; 9 nucleotides match TRBD2. The CDR3 contains 17 residues. The junction had 17 bases not matched to a gene; V was cut back by 8 bases and J by 4 bases. Germline CDR1 reads SNHLY; CDR2 reads FYNNEI. As DNA, the CDR3 is TGTGCCAGCGACAAGTCACTCCCTAGCGGGATTGGAGAGACCCAGTACTTC. This translates into CASDKSLPSGIGETQYF. The full variable domain, completed using reference TRBV2 and TRBJ2-5, is EPEVTQTPSHQVTQMGQEVILRCVPISNHLYFYWYRQILGQKVEFLVSFYNNEISEKSEIFDDQFSVERPDGSNFTLKIRSTKLEDSAMYFCASDKSLPSGIGETQYFGPGTRLLVL.